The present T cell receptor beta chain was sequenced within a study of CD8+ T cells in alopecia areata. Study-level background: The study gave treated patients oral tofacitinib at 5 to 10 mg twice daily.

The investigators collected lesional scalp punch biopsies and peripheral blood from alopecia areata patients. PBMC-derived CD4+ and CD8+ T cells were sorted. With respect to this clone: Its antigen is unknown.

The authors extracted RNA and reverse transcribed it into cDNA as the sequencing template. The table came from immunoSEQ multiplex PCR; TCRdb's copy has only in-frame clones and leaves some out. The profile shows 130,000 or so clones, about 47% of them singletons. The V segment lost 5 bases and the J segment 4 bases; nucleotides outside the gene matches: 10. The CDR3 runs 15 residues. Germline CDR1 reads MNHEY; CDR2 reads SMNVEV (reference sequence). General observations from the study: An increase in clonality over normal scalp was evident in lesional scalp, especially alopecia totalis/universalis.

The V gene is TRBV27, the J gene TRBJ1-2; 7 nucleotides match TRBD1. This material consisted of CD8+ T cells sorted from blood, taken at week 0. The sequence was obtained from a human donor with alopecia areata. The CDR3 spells CASSPSFTGAYGYTF. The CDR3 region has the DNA TGTGCCAGCAGTCCCTCCTTCACAGGGGCCTATGGCTACACCTTC.